A selection of T cell receptor beta chains follows, all from one sample in a study of blood T cell repertoires in COVID-19. The table came from immunoSEQ multiplex PCR; TCRdb's copy has only in-frame clones and leaves some out. The sample includes about 69,000 clones, roughly 80% seen only once; the top ten take roughly 13%. The sequencing input was peripheral blood. These receptors all stem from a man aged 50 to 60 with COVID-19, enrolled during active disease. CDR3s include the opening cysteine and the closing phenylalanine or tryptophan. The D gene is left open where the match is weak. The listing skips clone size in some rows; elsewhere it reads once, few, many or a size class.

CDR3: CASSHGTGGIYEQYF
DNA: TGCGCCAGCAGCCATGGGACAGGGGGAATCTACGAGCAGTACTTC
D: TRBD1
V: TRBV4-3
size: .
J: TRBJ2-7

CDR3: CASSSEGKESSGGYTF
DNA: TGTGCCAGCAGTTCGGAGGGAAAAGAATCTTCGGGCGGCTACACCTTC
D: .
V: TRBV6-2/TRBV6-3
size: .
J: TRBJ1-2

CDR3: CASSWTSGVYNEQFF
DNA: TGTGCCAGCAGCTGGACTAGCGGGGTATACAATGAGCAGTTCTTC
D: TRBD2
V: TRBV27
size: .
J: TRBJ2-1

CDR3: CASGRQGSQPQHF
DNA: TGTGCCAGCGGCAGACAGGGGAGCCAGCCCCAGCATTTT
D: TRBD1
V: TRBV27
size: .
J: TRBJ1-5

CDR3: CASSKVIQGVGGNQPQHF
DNA: TGTGCCAGCAGCAAAGTAATACAGGGGGTCGGTGGCAATCAGCCCCAGCATTTT
D: .
V: TRBV21-1
size: .
J: TRBJ1-5

CDR3: CSVRSQGVIRSDTQYF
DNA: TGCAGCGTTCGCTCCCAGGGGGTGATACGGAGCGATACGCAGTATTTT
D: TRBD1
V: TRBV29-1
size: .
J: TRBJ2-3

CDR3: CASSSGTGVFNEKLFF
DNA: TGCGCCAGCAGTTCCGGGACAGGGGTGTTTAATGAAAAACTGTTTTTT
D: TRBD1
V: TRBV10-2
size: once
J: TRBJ1-4

CDR3: CAWSVGHPGGNEQFF
DNA: TGTGCCTGGAGTGTAGGCCACCCCGGCGGCAATGAGCAGTTCTTC
D: .
V: TRBV30
size: .
J: TRBJ2-1

CDR3: CASSPGQGDYEQYF
DNA: TGTGCCAGCTCACCAGGACAGGGGGACTACGAGCAGTACTTC
D: TRBD1
V: TRBV18
size: .
J: TRBJ2-7

CDR3: CASSLSGGEETQYF
DNA: TGTGCCAGCAGCCTCAGCGGGGGGGAAGAGACCCAGTACTTC
D: TRBD2
V: TRBV3-1/TRBV3-2
size: .
J: TRBJ2-5

CDR3: CASSQTLGQPQHF
DNA: TGTGCCAGCAGTCAAACCCTAGGTCAGCCCCAGCATTTT
D: .
V: TRBV3-1/TRBV3-2
size: .
J: TRBJ1-5

CDR3: CASSQAPGSKVFSYNEQFF
DNA: TGTGCCAGCAGCCAAGCCCCGGGGTCCAAGGTCTTCTCCTACAATGAGCAGTTCTTC
D: .
V: TRBV5-6
size: .
J: TRBJ2-1

CDR3: CASSTDAIARNQPQHF
DNA: TGTGCCAGTAGTACCGACGCGATCGCTAGAAATCAGCCCCAGCATTTT
D: .
V: TRBV19
size: .
J: TRBJ1-5

CDR3: CASSYSGTGGEEQYF
DNA: TGTGCCAGCAGTTACTCCGGGACAGGGGGCGAGGAGCAGTACTTC
D: TRBD1
V: TRBV6-5
size: .
J: TRBJ2-7

CDR3: CASSISGVYGYTF
DNA: TGTGCCAGTAGTATATCAGGGGTCTATGGCTACACCTTC
D: .
V: TRBV19
size: .
J: TRBJ1-2

CDR3: CASSSQAGTNTGELFF
DNA: TGTGCCAGCAGTTCCCAAGCGGGGACGAACACCGGGGAGCTGTTTTTT
D: TRBD2
V: TRBV6-6
size: .
J: TRBJ2-2

CDR3: CAWSTGVGGNSPLHF
DNA: TGTGCCTGGAGTACGGGAGTTGGGGGTAATTCACCCCTCCACTTT
D: .
V: TRBV30
size: .
J: TRBJ1-6

CDR3: CASSQGTAGAFF
DNA: TGTGCCAGCAGTCAAGGGACAGCGGGAGCTTTCTTT
D: TRBD1
V: TRBV12-3/TRBV12-4
size: once
J: TRBJ1-1

CDR3: CASSRPSVGHEKFF
DNA: TGTGCCAGCAGCAGACCCTCCGTGGGACACGAAAAGTTCTTC
D: .
V: TRBV5-4
size: .
J: TRBJ2-1

CDR3: CSARQTRTQYF
DNA: TGCAGTGCTAGACAAACAAGAACGCAGTATTTT
D: .
V: TRBV20-1
size: .
J: TRBJ2-3

CDR3: CASSLGTGVDTEAFF
DNA: TGTGCCAGCAGCTTGGGTACCGGGGTCGACACTGAAGCTTTCTTT
D: .
V: TRBV5-8
size: few
J: TRBJ1-1

CDR3: CASSVGHRNTEAFF
DNA: TGTGCCAGCAGCGTAGGACATCGGAACACTGAAGCTTTCTTT
D: .
V: TRBV7-9
size: .
J: TRBJ1-1

CDR3: CASTRGSGEPYEQYF
DNA: TGTGCCAGCACCCGGGGCTCAGGGGAACCCTACGAGCAGTACTTC
D: .
V: TRBV7-9
size: .
J: TRBJ2-7

CDR3: CASSPAGEGILYEQYF
DNA: TGTGCCAGTAGTCCAGCAGGGGAGGGGATCTTATACGAGCAGTACTTC
D: .
V: TRBV19
size: .
J: TRBJ2-7

CDR3: CSVLDINYGYTF
DNA: TGCAGCGTTTTGGACATCAACTATGGCTACACCTTC
D: .
V: TRBV29-1
size: .
J: TRBJ1-2

CDR3: CASSQVSSGTQETQYF
DNA: TGCGCCAGCAGCCAAGTATCAAGCGGAACCCAAGAGACCCAGTACTTC
D: .
V: TRBV4-1
size: .
J: TRBJ2-5

CDR3: CATRNPGAGGYTF
DNA: TGTGCCACCAGGAATCCAGGGGCCGGGGGCTACACCTTC
D: .
V: TRBV15
size: .
J: TRBJ1-2

CDR3: CASSSTGTVNEKLFF
DNA: TGCGCCAGCAGCTCCACCGGGACAGTTAATGAAAAACTGTTTTTT
D: TRBD1
V: TRBV5-1
size: .
J: TRBJ1-4

CDR3: CASSLILGGEQYF
DNA: TGTGCCAGCAGCTTAATATTGGGGGGCGAGCAGTACTTC
D: .
V: TRBV7-9
size: .
J: TRBJ2-7

CDR3: CASSLRPGRGSTDTQYF
DNA: TGTGCCAGCAGCTTAAGGCCCGGGAGGGGTAGCACAGATACGCAGTATTTT
D: TRBD2
V: TRBV7-3
size: .
J: TRBJ2-3

CDR3: CSAREGLGQFF
DNA: TGCAGTGCTAGGGAGGGGCTCGGGCAGTTCTTC
D: .
V: TRBV20-1
size: .
J: TRBJ2-1

CDR3: CASSQVGSGGADTGELFF
DNA: TGCGCCAGCAGCCAAGTTGGGAGCGGGGGGGCCGACACCGGGGAGCTGTTTTTT
D: TRBD2
V: TRBV4-3
size: .
J: TRBJ2-2

CDR3: CASVFLGAREQYF
DNA: TGTGCCTCCGTGTTTTTGGGAGCAAGGGAGCAGTACTTC
D: .
V: TRBV5-8
size: .
J: TRBJ2-7

CDR3: CASSLATYNEQFF
DNA: TGTGCCAGCAGCTTGGCAACCTACAATGAGCAGTTCTTC
D: .
V: TRBV5-5
size: .
J: TRBJ2-1

CDR3: CASSYGQALNYGYTF
DNA: TGTGCCAGCAGTTACGGACAGGCTCTTAACTATGGCTACACCTTC
D: TRBD1
V: TRBV6-5
size: .
J: TRBJ1-2

CDR3: CASSLARRGGQPQHF
DNA: TGTGCCAGCAGCTTAGCGAGGCGGGGCGGTCAGCCCCAGCATTTT
D: .
V: TRBV7-8
size: .
J: TRBJ1-5

CDR3: CASSESQTSGENEETQYF
DNA: TGCGCCAGCAGTGAGTCCCAGACTAGCGGGGAAAATGAAGAGACCCAGTACTTC
D: TRBD2
V: TRBV10-1
size: .
J: TRBJ2-5

CDR3: CASSLKLTGNKDKNIQYF
DNA: TGCGCCAGCAGCTTGAAATTGACCGGGAACAAAGACAAAAACATTCAGTACTTC
D: .
V: TRBV5-1
size: once
J: TRBJ2-4

CDR3: CSVAGQGGSNQPQHF
DNA: TGCAGCGTTGCGGGACAGGGGGGATCGAATCAGCCCCAGCATTTT
D: TRBD1
V: TRBV29-1
size: .
J: TRBJ1-5

CDR3: CASSQDLVGQGITNEKLFF
DNA: TGCGCCAGCAGCCAAGATTTAGTTGGGCAGGGGATCACTAATGAAAAACTGTTTTTT
D: .
V: TRBV4-3
size: .
J: TRBJ1-4

CDR3: CASTGVGNRETQYF
DNA: TGTGCCAGCACCGGGGTGGGGAATCGGGAGACCCAGTACTTC
D: .
V: TRBV28
size: few
J: TRBJ2-5

CDR3: CASARVRQANTGELFF
DNA: TGCGCCAGCGCCAGGGTGAGGCAGGCGAACACCGGGGAGCTGTTTTTT
D: .
V: TRBV5-1
size: .
J: TRBJ2-2

CDR3: CASSQWTSLNTGELFF
DNA: TGCGCCAGCAGCCAATGGACTAGCCTGAACACCGGGGAGCTGTTTTTT
D: TRBD2
V: TRBV5-1
size: .
J: TRBJ2-2

CDR3: CASSAPSGGLFYEQFF
DNA: TGTGCCAGCAGCGCTCCAAGCGGGGGGCTTTTCTATGAGCAGTTCTTC
D: TRBD2
V: TRBV9
size: once
J: TRBJ2-1

CDR3: CASSRAAEQYF
DNA: TGCGCCAGCAGCCGGGCCGCGGAGCAGTACTTC
D: .
V: TRBV4-1
size: .
J: TRBJ2-7